A single sample gave rise to the 8 T cell receptor beta chains below, sequenced in a study of T cells in women clearing cervical HPV infection. Clones were sequenced by immunoSEQ multiplex PCR, and TCRdb holds only the in-frame ones, with some missing. In total, the table holds roughly 48,000 clones. Sequences were obtained from blood buffy coat. These TCRs come from a woman between 18 and 70 years old with a cervical HPV16 infection that either progressed to CIN3+ or cleared (not recorded which).

As to this clone: The read terminates 3 residues before the CDR3 end, so the remaining end is supplied by the germline J gene. This chain links TRBV5-4 with TRBJ2-3; TRBD1 might be the D (6 bases). V lost 0 bases to trimming and J lost 5 bases, with 10 bases between them. The CDR3 runs 14 residues. Germline V gene sequence: CDR1 SGHNT, CDR2 YYREEE (reference sequence). The sequenced CDR3 bases are TGTGCCAGCAGCTTGGCGCAGGGGATAGATACG. Its protein is CASSLAQGIDT. Given in full, the CDR3 is CASSLAQGIDTQYF.

Points on this clone: The read ends 3 residues early relative to the CDR3; the germline J gene fills the gap. The chain combines TRBV5-6 with TRBJ1-6; no definite D call. Germline V gives CDR1 SGHDT, CDR2 YYEEEE. With 1 base removed from V and 3 bases from J, the gap between germline ends came to 5 bases. The CDR3 covers 14 residues. The covered CDR3 bases are TGTGCCAGCAGCTTGACGGTCTATAATTCACCC. Its protein is CASSLTVYNSP. The CDR3 reads in full as CASSLTVYNSPLHF.

In regard to this clone: Read sequence stops 3 residues before the CDR3 end, and the germline J gene provides the missing end. The chain has TRBV19 and TRBJ2-2; the D gene is possibly TRBD1 (5 bases). The germline CDR1 and CDR2 sequences are LNHDA and SQIVND (reference sequence). The germline V and J ends were trimmed by 3 bases and 2 bases, with 10 bases remaining between them. The CDR3 loop spans 15 amino acids. The sequenced part of the CDR3 DNA is TGTGCCAGTAGTATGCAGGGTGGAAACACCGGGGAG. Translating it yields CASSMQGGNTGE. The entire CDR3 reads CASSMQGGNTGELFF.

Notes on this clone: The CDR3 end is not reached by the read, which stops 3 residues before it; the germline J gene fills it in. This chain joins TRBV5-1 and TRBJ1-1; 7 positions match TRBD1. CDR1 and CDR2 from the germline V gene are SGHRS and YFSETQ. V lost 4 bases, J lost 1 base, and 7 bases stayed unmatched. CDR3 size: 15 residues. CDR3 bases read: TGCGCCAGCAGCCCCAAACAGGGGTGGAACACTGAA. As protein: CASSPKQGWNTE. The entire CDR3 reads CASSPKQGWNTEAFF.

CDR3: CASMTSGRFGELFF. The CDR3 bases that were read are TGCGCCAGCATGACTAGCGGGAGGTTCGGGGAG. This chain joins TRBV10-2 and TRBJ2-2; TRBD2 aligns across 13 bases. The read falls 3 residues short of the CDR3 end, and the missing part is taken from the germline J gene. With V trimmed by 7 bases and J by 7 bases, 3 bases remained unmatched. The germline V gene encodes CDR1 WSHSY and CDR2 SAAADI. The CDR3 is 14 amino acids.

Turning to this clone: The read ends 3 residues before the CDR3 terminus; that terminus is restored from the germline J gene. The rearrangement joins TRBV7-2 to TRBJ1-2, with D perhaps TRBD1 (5 bases). Germline values: CDR1 SGHTA, CDR2 FQGNSA. The CDR3 extends over 13 amino acids. Trimming left V 5 bases short and J 3 bases short, with 10 bases between. The CDR3: CASSQDTHYGYTF. CDR3 bases read: TGTGCCAGCAGCCAGGACACCCACTATGGC.

To note about this clone: The CDR3 extends 3 residues past the end of the read, so its final part is completed from the germline J gene. The chain uses TRBV5-1 and TRBJ2-5; TRBD1 aligns across 7 bases. The CDR3 consists of 15 residues. V was pared by 4 bases and J by 1 base, with 7 bases of the junction left unmatched. Germline values: CDR1 SGHRS, CDR2 YFSETQ. CDR3 DNA (partial): TGCGCCAGCAGCGACTTGGGACAGATCCAAGAGACC. This encodes CASSDLGQIQET. The full CDR3 protein reads CASSDLGQIQETQYF.

Concerning this clone: The read falls 3 residues short of the CDR3 end, and the missing part is taken from the germline J gene. J is TRBJ2-1 and V is TRBV11-3, with 7 bases fitting TRBD1. Germline trimming cut 1 base from V and 5 bases from J; bases unmatched to any gene: 5. The CDR3 has 15 amino acids. Germline lookup yields CDR1 SGHNT and CDR2 YENEEA. The DNA read from the CDR3 is TGTGCCAGCAGCTTAGGGGGACAGAGAAACAATGAG. Its translation: CASSLGGQRNNE. The full-length CDR3 reads as CASSLGGQRNNEQFF.